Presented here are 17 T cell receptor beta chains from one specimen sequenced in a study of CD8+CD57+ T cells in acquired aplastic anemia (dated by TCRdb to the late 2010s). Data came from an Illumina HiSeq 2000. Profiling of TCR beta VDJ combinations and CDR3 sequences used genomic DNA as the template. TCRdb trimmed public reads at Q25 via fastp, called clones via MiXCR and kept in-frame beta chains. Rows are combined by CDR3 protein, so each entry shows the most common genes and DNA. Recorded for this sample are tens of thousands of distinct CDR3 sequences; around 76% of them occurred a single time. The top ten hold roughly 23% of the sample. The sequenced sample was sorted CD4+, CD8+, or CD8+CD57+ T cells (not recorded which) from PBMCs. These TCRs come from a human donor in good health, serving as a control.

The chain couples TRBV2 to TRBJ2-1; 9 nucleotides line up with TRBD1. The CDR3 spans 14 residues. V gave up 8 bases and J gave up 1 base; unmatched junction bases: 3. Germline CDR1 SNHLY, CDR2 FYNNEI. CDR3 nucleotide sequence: TGTGCCAGCTCACAGGGGGCGTCCTACAATGAGCAGTTCTTC. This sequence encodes CASSQGASYNEQFF. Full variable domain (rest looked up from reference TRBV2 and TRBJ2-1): EPEVTQTPSHQVTQMGQEVILRCVPISNHLYFYWYRQILGQKVEFLVSFYNNEISEKSEIFDDQFSVERPDGSNFTLKIRSTKLEDSAMYFCASSQGASYNEQFFGPGTRLTVL.

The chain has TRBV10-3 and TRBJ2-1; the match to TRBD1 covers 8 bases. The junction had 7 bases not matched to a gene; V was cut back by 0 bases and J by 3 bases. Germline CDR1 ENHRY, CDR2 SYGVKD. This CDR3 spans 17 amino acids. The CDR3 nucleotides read TGTGCCATCAGTGAGTCGTTTAGAGACAGGGGCTACAATGAGCAGTTCTTC. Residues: CAISESFRDRGYNEQFF.

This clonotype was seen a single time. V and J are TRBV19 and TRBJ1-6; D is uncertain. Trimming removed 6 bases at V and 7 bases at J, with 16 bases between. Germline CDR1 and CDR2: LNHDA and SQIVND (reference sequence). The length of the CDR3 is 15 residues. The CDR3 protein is CASSGYEKGNSPLHF. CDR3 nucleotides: TGTGCCAGTAGCGGTTACGAAAAGGGCAATTCACCCCTCCACTTT.

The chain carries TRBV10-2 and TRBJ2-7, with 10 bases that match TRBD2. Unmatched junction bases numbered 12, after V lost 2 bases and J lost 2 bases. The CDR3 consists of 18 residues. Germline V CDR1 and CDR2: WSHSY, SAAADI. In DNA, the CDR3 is TGCGCCAGCAGTGAGGGCCTAGCGGGGGTCCTCAAAACCTACGAGCAGTACTTC. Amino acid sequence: CASSEGLAGVLKTYEQYF.

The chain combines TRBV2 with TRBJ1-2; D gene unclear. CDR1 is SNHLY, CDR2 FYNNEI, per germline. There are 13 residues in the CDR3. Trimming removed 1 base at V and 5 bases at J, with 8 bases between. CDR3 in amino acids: CASSEDRGYGYTF. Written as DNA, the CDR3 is TGTGCCAGCAGTGAAGACAGAGGATATGGCTACACCTTC.

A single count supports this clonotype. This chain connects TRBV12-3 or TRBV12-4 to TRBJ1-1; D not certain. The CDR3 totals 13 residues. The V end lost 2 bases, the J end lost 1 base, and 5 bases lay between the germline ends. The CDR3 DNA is TGTGCCAGCAGTTTAACCCAGAACACTGAAGCTTTCTTT. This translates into CASSLTQNTEAFF.

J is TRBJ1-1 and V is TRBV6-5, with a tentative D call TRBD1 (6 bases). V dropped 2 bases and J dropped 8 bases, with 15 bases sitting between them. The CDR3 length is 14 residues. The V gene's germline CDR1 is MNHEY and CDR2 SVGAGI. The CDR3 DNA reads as TGTGCCAGCAGTTACGGTTTCGGGACAACCGAAGCTTTCTTT. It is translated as CASSYGFGTTEAFF.

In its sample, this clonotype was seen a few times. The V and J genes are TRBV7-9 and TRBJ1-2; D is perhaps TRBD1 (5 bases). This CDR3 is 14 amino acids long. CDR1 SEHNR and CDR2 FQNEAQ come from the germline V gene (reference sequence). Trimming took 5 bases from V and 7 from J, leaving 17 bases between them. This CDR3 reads CASSPTLDGGGYTF. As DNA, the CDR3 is TGTGCCAGCAGCCCGACTCTGGACGGGGGTGGCTACACCTTC.

DNA for the CDR3: TGTGCCAGCGACCTCGCTTGGGCGGCCTACGAGCAGTACTTC. This translates into CASDLAWAAYEQYF. V is TRBV12-3 or TRBV12-4 and J is TRBJ2-7; D remains ambiguous. V was shortened by 8 bases and J by 2 bases, with 16 bases between the two germline ends. The CDR3 has 14 residues.

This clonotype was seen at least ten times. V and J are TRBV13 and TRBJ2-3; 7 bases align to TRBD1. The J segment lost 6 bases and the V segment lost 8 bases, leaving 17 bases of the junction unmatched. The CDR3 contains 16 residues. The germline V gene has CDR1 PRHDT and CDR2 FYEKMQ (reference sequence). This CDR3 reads CASRGGGQDIGDTQYF. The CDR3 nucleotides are TGTGCCAGCCGTGGAGGTGGACAGGACATTGGGGATACGCAGTATTTT.

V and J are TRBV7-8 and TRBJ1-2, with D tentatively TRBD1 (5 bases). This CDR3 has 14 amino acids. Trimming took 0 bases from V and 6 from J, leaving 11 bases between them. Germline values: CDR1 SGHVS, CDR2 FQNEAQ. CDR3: CASSLAGGGNGYTF. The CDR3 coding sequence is TGTGCCAGCAGCTTAGCTGGGGGGGGAAATGGCTACACCTTC.

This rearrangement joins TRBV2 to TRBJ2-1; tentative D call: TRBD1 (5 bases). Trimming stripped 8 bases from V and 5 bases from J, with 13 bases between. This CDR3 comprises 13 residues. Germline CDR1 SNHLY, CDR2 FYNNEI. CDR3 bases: TGTGCCAGCGGGGCAGAAGGGGACAATGAGCAGTTCTTC. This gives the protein CASGAEGDNEQFF.

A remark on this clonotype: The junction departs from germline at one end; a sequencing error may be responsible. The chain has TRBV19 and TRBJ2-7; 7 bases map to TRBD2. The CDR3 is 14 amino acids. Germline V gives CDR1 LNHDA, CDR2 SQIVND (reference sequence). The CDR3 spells CASSVERDAGEQYF. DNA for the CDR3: TGTGCCAGTAGTGTAGAGCGGGACGCGGGCGAGCAGTACTTC.

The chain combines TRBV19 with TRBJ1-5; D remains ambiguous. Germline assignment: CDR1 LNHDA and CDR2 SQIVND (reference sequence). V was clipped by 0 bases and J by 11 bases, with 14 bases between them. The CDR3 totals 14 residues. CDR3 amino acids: CASSIDRRPTSQHF. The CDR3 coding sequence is TGTGCCAGTAGTATAGACAGGCGGCCCACATCCCAGCATTTT.

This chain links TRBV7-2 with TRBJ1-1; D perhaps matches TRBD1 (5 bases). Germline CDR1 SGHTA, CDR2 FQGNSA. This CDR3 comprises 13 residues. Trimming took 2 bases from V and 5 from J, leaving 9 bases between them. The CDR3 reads CASSLTAGTEAFF. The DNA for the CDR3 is TGTGCCAGCAGCTTAACCGCAGGGACTGAAGCTTTCTTT.

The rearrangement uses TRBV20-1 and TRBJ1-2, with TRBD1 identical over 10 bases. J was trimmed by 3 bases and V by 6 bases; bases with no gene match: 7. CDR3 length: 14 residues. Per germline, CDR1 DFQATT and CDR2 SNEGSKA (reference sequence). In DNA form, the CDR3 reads TGCAGTGCGTCCTCCGGACAGGGGGACTATGGCTACACCTTC. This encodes CSASSGQGDYGYTF.

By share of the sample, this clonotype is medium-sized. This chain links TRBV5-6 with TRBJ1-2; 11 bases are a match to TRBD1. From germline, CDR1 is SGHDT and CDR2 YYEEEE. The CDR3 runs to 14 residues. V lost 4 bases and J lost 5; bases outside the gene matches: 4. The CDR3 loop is CASSPGTGGYGYTF. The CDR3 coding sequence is TGTGCCAGCAGCCCCGGGACAGGGGGTTATGGCTACACCTTC.